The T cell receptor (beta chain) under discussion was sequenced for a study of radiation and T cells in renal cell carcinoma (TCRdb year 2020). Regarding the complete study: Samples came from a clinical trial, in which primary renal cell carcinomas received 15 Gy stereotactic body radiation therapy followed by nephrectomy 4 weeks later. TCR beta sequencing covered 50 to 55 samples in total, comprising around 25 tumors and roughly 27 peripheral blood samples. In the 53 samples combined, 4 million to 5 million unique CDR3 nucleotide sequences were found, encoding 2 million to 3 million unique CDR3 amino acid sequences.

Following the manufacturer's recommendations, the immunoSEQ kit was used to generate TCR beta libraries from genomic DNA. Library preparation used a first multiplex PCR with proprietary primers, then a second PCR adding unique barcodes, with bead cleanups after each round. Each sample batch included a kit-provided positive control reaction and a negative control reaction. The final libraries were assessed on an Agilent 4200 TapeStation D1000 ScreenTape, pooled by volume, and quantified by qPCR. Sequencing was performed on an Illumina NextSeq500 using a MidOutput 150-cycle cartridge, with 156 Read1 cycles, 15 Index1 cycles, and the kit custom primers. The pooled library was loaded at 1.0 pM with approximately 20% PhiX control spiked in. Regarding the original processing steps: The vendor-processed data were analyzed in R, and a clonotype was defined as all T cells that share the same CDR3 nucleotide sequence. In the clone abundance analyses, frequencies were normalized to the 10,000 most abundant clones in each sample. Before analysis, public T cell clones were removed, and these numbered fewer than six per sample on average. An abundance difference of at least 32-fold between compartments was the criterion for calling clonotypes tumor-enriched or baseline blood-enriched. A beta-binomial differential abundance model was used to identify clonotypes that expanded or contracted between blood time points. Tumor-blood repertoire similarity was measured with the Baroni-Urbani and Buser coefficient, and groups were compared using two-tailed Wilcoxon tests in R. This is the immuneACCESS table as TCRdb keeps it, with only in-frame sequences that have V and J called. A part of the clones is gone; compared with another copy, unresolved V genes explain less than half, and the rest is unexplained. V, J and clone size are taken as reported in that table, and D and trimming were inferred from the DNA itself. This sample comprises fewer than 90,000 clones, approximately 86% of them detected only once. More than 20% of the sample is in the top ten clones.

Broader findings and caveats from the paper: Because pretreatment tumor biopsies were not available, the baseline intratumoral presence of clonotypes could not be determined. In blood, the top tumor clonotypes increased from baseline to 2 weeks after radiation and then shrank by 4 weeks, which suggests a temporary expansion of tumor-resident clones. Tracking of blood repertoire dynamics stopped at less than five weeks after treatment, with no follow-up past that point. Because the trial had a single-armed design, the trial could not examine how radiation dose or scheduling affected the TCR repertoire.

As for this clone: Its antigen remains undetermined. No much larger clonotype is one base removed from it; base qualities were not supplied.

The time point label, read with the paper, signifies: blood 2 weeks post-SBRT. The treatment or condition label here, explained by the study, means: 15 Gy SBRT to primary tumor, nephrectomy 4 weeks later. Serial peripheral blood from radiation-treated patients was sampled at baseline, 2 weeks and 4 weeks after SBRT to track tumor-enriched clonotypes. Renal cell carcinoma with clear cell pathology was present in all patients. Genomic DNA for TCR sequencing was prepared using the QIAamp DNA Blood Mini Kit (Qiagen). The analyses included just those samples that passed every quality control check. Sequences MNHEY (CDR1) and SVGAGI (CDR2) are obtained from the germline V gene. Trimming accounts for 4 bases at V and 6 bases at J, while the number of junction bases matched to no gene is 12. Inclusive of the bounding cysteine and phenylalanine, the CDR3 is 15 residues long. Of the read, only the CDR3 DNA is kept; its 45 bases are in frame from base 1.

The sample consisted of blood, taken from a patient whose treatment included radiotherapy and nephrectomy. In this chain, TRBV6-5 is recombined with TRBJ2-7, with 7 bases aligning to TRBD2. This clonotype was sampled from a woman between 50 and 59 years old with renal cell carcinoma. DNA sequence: TGTGCCAGCAGTTCCGCAAGGGCGGGAGAACCCGAGCAGTACTTC. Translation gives CASSSARAGEPEQYF.